The next 32 T cell receptor beta chains were all read from a single sample in a study of radiotherapy plus CTLA-4 blockade in lung cancer. The data were produced by immunoSEQ multiplex PCR, yet TCRdb's version contains in-frame clones alone and is incomplete. The repertoire holds 85,000 to 95,000 clones, with approximately 82% as singletons. The sample was peripheral blood, taken from a patient treated with radiotherapy plus ipilimumab. These receptors all stem from a human donor with non-small cell lung cancer that progressed on radiotherapy plus ipilimumab.

The chain links TRBV4-1 to TRBJ2-1; TRBD2 matches at 14 bases. Per germline, CDR1 MGHRA and CDR2 YSYEKL. There are 15 residues in the CDR3. V trimming: 5 bases; J trimming: 9 bases; junction bases outside the gene matches: 6. The CDR3 DNA is TGCGCCAGCAGCAAGGGACTAGCGGGAGTGGGTGAGCAGTTCTTC. Protein: CASSKGLAGVGEQFF.

V gene TRBV7-9 combines with J gene TRBJ2-3; D gene ambiguous. The CDR3 sequence is 15 residues long. Trimming shortened V by 2 bases and J by 0 bases, and 9 bases separated the two germline ends. CDR1 is SEHNR and CDR2 is FQNEAQ in the germline V gene (reference sequence). Here the CDR3 reads CASSLLRVSTDTQYF. As DNA, the CDR3 is TGTGCCAGCAGCTTACTTAGGGTGAGCACAGATACGCAGTATTTT.

The chain combines TRBV6-5 with TRBJ1-2; 7 bases map to TRBD1. CDR1 is MNHEY and CDR2 is SVGAGI in the germline V gene. V was clipped by 6 bases and J by 4 bases; unmatched bases: 8. The CDR3 has 14 residues. As DNA, the CDR3 is TGTGCCAGCAGGGGGGGACAGTCCCTCTATGGCTACACCTTC. It codes for CASRGGQSLYGYTF.

The chain joins TRBV5-6 to TRBJ1-3; possibly TRBD1 for D (5 bases). The CDR3 is 14 amino acids. Germline V gene data show CDR1 as SGHDT and CDR2 as YYEEEE. The V gene lost 1 base and the J gene lost 3 bases, with 8 bases spanning the gap. CDR3 region: CASSLKGLGNTIYF. The CDR3 nucleotides read TGTGCCAGCAGCTTGAAGGGACTTGGAAACACCATATATTTT.

V and J are TRBV4-1 and TRBJ1-1; D remains ambiguous. Trimming cost V 2 bases and J 0 bases, with 10 bases left between them. Germline CDR1 is MGHRA and CDR2 is YSYEKL. This CDR3 has 15 residues. This chain's CDR3 is CASSQLAGLNTEAFF. CDR3 nucleotides: TGCGCCAGCAGCCAATTGGCGGGCCTGAACACTGAAGCTTTCTTT.

This clone has a single count. The chain recombines TRBV30 with TRBJ1-1; D is ambiguous. With 0 bases removed from V and 1 base from J, the gap between germline ends came to 6 bases. The CDR3 length is 13 residues. CDR1 GTSNPN and CDR2 SVGIG come from the germline V gene (reference sequence). The CDR3 loop is CAWSVYENTEAFF. The CDR3, as DNA: TGTGCCTGGAGTGTATACGAGAACACTGAAGCTTTCTTT.

The chain combines TRBV28 with TRBJ2-7; D unresolved. The CDR3 extends over 16 amino acids. Germline V gene lookup returns CDR1 MDHEN and CDR2 SYDVKM. V lost 6 bases and J 0 bases, leaving 18 bases between the germline ends. DNA of the CDR3: TGTGCCAGCAGCACCATACAAGCTCGCAGCTCCTACGAGCAGTACGTC. Protein product: CASSTIQARSSYEQYV.

This chain connects TRBV28 to TRBJ1-2; the match to TRBD1 covers 7 bases. Unmatched junction bases numbered 5, after V lost 3 bases and J lost 4 bases. From germline, CDR1 is MDHEN and CDR2 SYDVKM. This CDR3 has 14 residues. CDR3 in amino acids: CASSFSGTAYGYTF. The CDR3 DNA is TGTGCCAGCAGTTTCTCCGGGACAGCCTATGGCTACACCTTC.

The gene calls are TRBV18 and TRBJ2-7; 12 bases map to TRBD2. This CDR3 has 14 residues. V shed 4 bases, J shed 5 bases, and the junction held 3 bases outside the gene matches. Germline CDR1 and CDR2: KGHSH and LQKENI. CDR3 protein: CASSRLAGVDEQYV. The CDR3 DNA reads as TGTGCCAGCTCACGACTAGCGGGAGTAGACGAGCAGTACGTC.

This clone appeared a single time. This chain joins TRBV5-8 and TRBJ1-3; no clear D. The length of the CDR3 is 14 residues. In germline, CDR1 is SGHTS, CDR2 YDEGEE. V was pared by 5 bases and J by 0 bases, with 9 bases between. This chain's CDR3 is CASRRPSSGNTIYF. In DNA form, the CDR3 reads TGTGCCAGCAGACGACCGAGCTCTGGAAACACCATATATTTT.

This rearrangement joins TRBV9 to TRBJ2-3; 7 positions agree with TRBD1. Germline CDR1 reads SGDLS; CDR2 reads YYNGEE. V dropped 4 bases and J dropped 0; count of bases not matched to a gene: 8. The CDR3 length is 16 residues. CDR3 sequence reads: CASSKRQGSSTDTQYF. The CDR3 nucleotides are TGTGCCAGCAGCAAACGACAGGGTTCTAGCACAGATACGCAGTATTTT. Full variable domain (rest looked up from reference TRBV9 and TRBJ2-3): DSGVTQTPKHLITATGQRVTLRCSPRSGDLSVYWYQQSLDQGLQFLIQYYNGEERAKGNILERFSAQQFPDLHSELNLSSLELGDSALYFCASSKRQGSSTDTQYFGPGTRLTVL.

V is TRBV9 and J is TRBJ2-1; D ambiguous. Germline V gene lookup returns CDR1 SGDLS and CDR2 YYNGEE. The CDR3 length is 13 residues. Between the trimmed V and J ends, which lost 5 bases and 6 bases, there was a span of 12 bases. The CDR3 nucleotides are TGTGCCAGCAGTCGACAAGCTCGCAATGAGCAGTTCTTC. The encoded protein is CASSRQARNEQFF.

The chain carries TRBV27 and TRBJ2-3; 7 bases map to TRBD2. V dropped 2 bases and J dropped 1; count of bases not matched to a gene: 3. This CDR3 is built from 15 residues. Germline-derived CDR1 and CDR2 are MNHEY and SMNVEV (reference sequence). CDR3 DNA sequence: TGTGCCAGCAGTTTAGAGGCGGGGGGCACAGATACGCAGTATTTT. Protein: CASSLEAGGTDTQYF.

The CDR3 region is CASSRSGSFNEQFF. In nucleotides, the CDR3 is TGTGCCAGCAGCCGTAGCGGGAGCTTCAATGAGCAGTTCTTC. The V and J genes are TRBV27 and TRBJ2-1, with 9 bases matching TRBD2. The CDR3 length is 14 residues. V was pared by 6 bases and J by 6 bases, with 6 bases of the junction left unmatched. From germline, CDR1 is MNHEY and CDR2 SMNVEV (reference sequence).

This rearrangement joins TRBV27 to TRBJ2-7; possible D gene TRBD2, 6 bases. CDR1 is MNHEY, CDR2 SMNVEV, per germline (reference sequence). The CDR3 has 14 amino acids. Between the trimmed V and J ends, which lost 6 bases and 1 base, there was a span of 13 bases. CDR3 coding DNA: TGTGCCAGCAGACTGGGACTGACATCCTACGAGCAGTACTTC. It encodes CASRLGLTSYEQYF.

V and J are TRBV15 and TRBJ2-5; D uncertain. The CDR3 spans 11 residues. Trimming stripped 4 bases from V and 5 bases from J, with 5 bases between. Germline CDR1 LNHNV, CDR2 YYDKDF (reference sequence). DNA of the CDR3: TGTGCCACCAGCAATACGGAGACCCAGTACTTC. Its translation is CATSNTETQYF.

V and J are TRBV5-4 and TRBJ2-1; perhaps D is TRBD1 or TRBD2 (6 bases each). Germline loops: CDR1 SGHNT, CDR2 YYREEE (reference sequence). This CDR3 region has 14 residues. V was trimmed by 3 bases and J by 8 bases, leaving 15 bases between them. CDR3 loop: CASSSPGGGDEQFF. Written as DNA, the CDR3 is TGTGCCAGCAGCTCTCCTGGGGGCGGGGATGAGCAGTTCTTC.

This chain links TRBV7-9 with TRBJ2-1, with D perhaps TRBD1 or TRBD2 (5 bases each). Trimming cost V 3 bases and J 2 bases, with 14 bases left between them. This CDR3 comprises 16 residues. Germline V gene data show CDR1 as SEHNR and CDR2 as FQNEAQ (reference sequence). CDR3 nucleotides: TGTGCCAGCAGCTTTCTCGGGACCTCCGCCTACAATGAGCAGTTCTTC. This encodes CASSFLGTSAYNEQFF.

The V and J genes are TRBV18 and TRBJ1-4, with D unresolved. This CDR3 contains 13 residues. Germline V CDR1 and CDR2: KGHSH, LQKENI. The V end lost 2 bases, the J end lost 4 bases, and 5 bases lay between the germline ends. The CDR3 region is CASSPGNNEKLFF. CDR3 DNA: TGTGCCAGCTCACCAGGGAATAATGAAAAACTGTTTTTT.

The chain recombines TRBV5-4 with TRBJ2-2; D remains unclear. V dropped 5 bases and J dropped 6 bases, with 11 bases sitting between them. The CDR3 is 13 residues long. The V gene's germline CDR1 is SGHNT and CDR2 YYREEE (reference sequence). The CDR3 DNA sequence: TGTGCCAGCAGTCTCAGAGGCCCCGGGGAGCTGTTTTTT. Translating it yields CASSLRGPGELFF.

This rearrangement joins TRBV2 to TRBJ2-3; D unclear. CDR3 length equals 12 residues. Deletions cut 6 bases from V and 0 bases from J, with 4 bases between. Germline CDR1 is SNHLY and CDR2 is FYNNEI. The CDR3 nucleotides read TGTGCCAGCAGGACTAGCACAGATACGCAGTATTTT. This gives the protein CASRTSTDTQYF.

There are a few counts of this clone. The chain is built from TRBV15 and TRBJ2-1, with 7 bases lining up with TRBD2. Trimming cost V 0 bases and J 5 bases; bases outside gene matches: 10. Germline V gene lookup returns CDR1 LNHNV and CDR2 YYDKDF (reference sequence). The CDR3 runs to 17 residues. This chain's CDR3 is CATSRDWVGGPNNEQFF. For the CDR3, the DNA is TGTGCCACCAGCAGAGATTGGGTGGGAGGGCCAAACAATGAGCAGTTCTTC.

This chain uses TRBV28 with TRBJ2-7; TRBD1 might be the D (5 bases). CDR1 and CDR2 (germline): MDHEN, SYDVKM. Trimming cost V 7 bases and J 2 bases, with 12 bases left between them. The CDR3 runs to 13 residues. The CDR3 reads CASNRGFAYEQYF. In DNA form, the CDR3 reads TGTGCCAGCAATAGGGGTTTCGCCTACGAGCAGTACTTC.

The rearrangement joins TRBV5-1 to TRBJ1-1, with 8 bases that match TRBD1. The trim removed 4 bases at V and 1 base at J, leaving 3 bases unmatched. The CDR3 sequence is 14 residues long. Germline assignment: CDR1 SGHRS and CDR2 YFSETQ. The CDR3 nucleotides are TGCGCCAGCAGCGAAGGGACAGGGAACACTGAAGCTTTCTTT. It encodes CASSEGTGNTEAFF.

The chain recombines TRBV30 with TRBJ1-5; D uncertain. CDR1 and CDR2 from the germline V gene are GTSNPN and SVGIG (reference sequence). The CDR3 is 13 residues long. Between the trimmed V and J ends, which lost 2 bases and 0 bases, there was a span of 5 bases. Written as DNA, the CDR3 is TGTGCCTGGAGTAGCAGTAGCAATCAGCCCCAGCATTTT. Protein sequence: CAWSSSSNQPQHF.

This clone turned up a few times. V usage is TRBV5-1 and J usage is TRBJ1-2; D gene unclear. The CDR3 sequence is 12 residues long. Trimming took 5 bases from V and 4 from J, leaving 9 bases between them. Germline CDR1 SGHRS, CDR2 YFSETQ. In DNA form, the CDR3 reads TGCGCCAGCAGTTCCGAGTTCTATGGCTACACCTTC. Amino acid sequence: CASSSEFYGYTF.

This chain joins TRBV18 and TRBJ1-1; 7 bases align to TRBD1. The CDR3 is made up of 18 amino acids. Germline loops: CDR1 KGHSH, CDR2 LQKENI. With 3 bases clipped from V and 1 base from J, the junction kept 14 bases outside the gene matches. The CDR3 region is CASSPIPGTASGNTEAFF. The CDR3 DNA reads as TGTGCCAGCTCACCTATCCCCGGGACAGCCTCTGGGAACACTGAAGCTTTCTTT.

This chain joins TRBV4-1 and TRBJ1-4; D gene ambiguous. The CDR3 contains 17 residues. Germline values: CDR1 MGHRA, CDR2 YSYEKL. The V end lost 0 bases, the J end lost 4 bases, and 15 bases lay between the germline ends. CDR3 in DNA: TGCGCCAGCAGCCAAGATGACGCCGGGGTGGATAATGAAAAACTGTTTTTT. Amino acid sequence: CASSQDDAGVDNEKLFF.

The V call is TRBV5-1, the J call TRBJ1-4; weak D call: TRBD1 (5 bases). There are 16 residues in the CDR3. V was cut by 5 bases and J by 5 bases, with 19 bases left in between. CDR1 is SGHRS, CDR2 YFSETQ, per germline. CDR3: CASRGAGTPQNEKLFF. The DNA for the CDR3 is TGCGCCAGCAGAGGGGCAGGGACCCCTCAAAATGAAAAACTGTTTTTT.

V usage is TRBV7-9 and J usage is TRBJ2-7, with D possibly TRBD2 on 6 matching bases. V lost 6 bases and J lost 3, with 12 bases in between. CDR1 SEHNR and CDR2 FQNEAQ come from the germline V gene (reference sequence). The CDR3 is 13 residues long. The CDR3 nucleotides read TGTGCCAGCAGTGAGTCGGGGGTCTACGAGCAGTACTTC. Amino acids: CASSESGVYEQYF.

This clone was picked up a small number of times. The gene calls are TRBV2 and TRBJ2-1; D call uncertain. V shed 6 bases and J shed 4 bases, with 1 base lying between them. The CDR3 has 10 residues. Looked up from germline, CDR1 is SNHLY and CDR2 is FYNNEI. The CDR3 DNA follows: TGTGCCAGCAGGTACAATGAGCAGTTCTTC. This gives the protein CASRYNEQFF.

This chain connects TRBV9 to TRBJ2-3, with D possibly TRBD1 on 6 matching bases. This CDR3 contains 15 residues. Germline V CDR1 and CDR2: SGDLS, YYNGEE. V gave up 4 bases and J gave up 2 bases, with 14 bases separating them. CDR3 coding DNA: TGTGCCAGCAGCCGCCAACAGGGCGACACAGATACGCAGTATTTT. Its protein is CASSRQQGDTDTQYF.